One sample yielded the 9 T cell receptor beta chains listed below, sequenced in a study of blood T cell repertoires in COVID-19. Sequencing was performed with immunoSEQ multiplex PCR; in TCRdb, only in-frame clones are kept and a portion is missing. The sample includes approximately 58,000 clones, 75% to 95% of them seen just once. What was sequenced was peripheral blood. These receptor sequences come from a woman of 80 years or more with active COVID-19.

The chain is built from TRBV9 and TRBJ2-3, with D possibly TRBD1 on 6 matching bases. The CDR3 extends over 13 amino acids. The germline V and J ends were trimmed by 5 bases and 0 bases, with 7 bases remaining between them. CDR1 and CDR2 (germline): SGDLS, YYNGEE. CDR3 DNA: TGTGCCAGCAGGGGGGCCAGCACAGATACGCAGTATTTT. As protein: CASRGASTDTQYF. Variable domain in full (rest from reference TRBV9 and TRBJ2-3): DSGVTQTPKHLITATGQRVTLRCSPRSGDLSVYWYQQSLDQGLQFLIQYYNGEERAKGNILERFSAQQFPDLHSELNLSSLELGDSALYFCASRGASTDTQYFGPGTRLTVL.

Written as DNA, the CDR3 is TGTGCCAGCAGTCCTCACAGGGGAACTAATGAAAAACTGTTTTTT. Translated: CASSPHRGTNEKLFF. The chain recombines TRBV6-5 with TRBJ1-4; 7 bases line up with TRBD1. Losses at the gene ends were 5 bases for V and 1 base for J; bases not matched to a gene: 4. From germline, CDR1 is MNHEY and CDR2 SVGAGI. The CDR3 has 15 amino acids.

This chain connects TRBV7-8 to TRBJ1-4, with TRBD1 identical over 9 bases. Trimming took 4 bases from V and 8 from J; bases not matched to a gene: 11. The germline CDR1 and CDR2 sequences are SGHVS and FQNEAQ. The CDR3 is made up of 16 amino acids. CDR3 coding DNA: TGTGCCAGCAGCTATGAGCCGGGACAGGGTTGGGAAAAACTGTTTTTT. This sequence encodes CASSYEPGQGWEKLFF.

This clone has a single count. This chain joins TRBV7-8 and TRBJ2-7; 9 nucleotides match TRBD1. The length of the CDR3 is 15 residues. Germline-derived CDR1 and CDR2 are SGHVS and FQNEAQ. With 8 bases clipped from V and 2 bases from J, the junction kept 10 bases outside the gene matches. The CDR3 nucleotides read TGTGCCAGCGGAAATACCGGGACAGGGACCTACGAGCAGTACGTC. Its translation is CASGNTGTGTYEQYV.

The chain uses TRBV13 and TRBJ2-7; TRBD2 agrees at 10 bases. V gave up 0 bases and J gave up 6 bases; unmatched junction bases: 5. The CDR3 totals 15 residues. Germline V gives CDR1 PRHDT, CDR2 FYEKMQ (reference sequence). CDR3 region: CASSLGASGRGEQYF. CDR3 sequence (DNA): TGTGCCAGCAGCTTAGGGGCTAGCGGGAGAGGCGAGCAGTACTTC.

On this clone: Other DNA sequences in the same sample also yield this CDR3. The chain joins TRBV5-4 to TRBJ2-7; the D gene is possibly TRBD1 (5 bases). This CDR3 region has 12 residues. Germline V gene data show CDR1 as SGHNT and CDR2 as YYREEE (reference sequence). The V and J ends lost 1 base and 3 bases respectively, with 5 bases between them. In nucleotides, the CDR3 is TGTGCCAGCAGCTTGAGGGGCTACGAGCAGTACGTC. Its translation is CASSLRGYEQYV.

The V gene is TRBV19, the J gene TRBJ1-6, with 7 bases matching TRBD1. CDR1 is LNHDA and CDR2 is SQIVND in the germline V gene (reference sequence). Trimming took 7 bases from V and 7 from J; bases not matched to a gene: 7. This CDR3 comprises 14 residues. DNA for the CDR3: TGTGCCAGTACCGGCGGGACAGCAAATTCACCCCTCCACTTT. Amino acid sequence: CASTGGTANSPLHF.

V is TRBV4-1 and J is TRBJ2-1; D is uncertain. This CDR3 has 17 amino acids. Per the germline V gene, CDR1 is MGHRA and CDR2 is YSYEKL. The V gene lost 2 bases and the J gene lost 6 bases, with 20 bases spanning the gap. The CDR3 region has the DNA TGCGCCAGCAGCCAACCCCTAGGTCGCCTGTCTTTCAATGAGCAGTTCTTC. Encoded protein: CASSQPLGRLSFNEQFF.

The chain is built from TRBV15 and TRBJ2-7; 8 positions agree with TRBD2. Germline V CDR1 and CDR2: LNHNV, YYDKDF (reference sequence). Trimming cost V 5 bases and J 3 bases; bases outside gene matches: 6. The CDR3 contains 14 residues. The CDR3: CATSPRGGDYEQYF. The CDR3 DNA follows: TGTGCCACCAGCCCCCGGGGGGGGGACTACGAGCAGTACTTC.